The clone carrying this T cell receptor beta chain showed up many times. Its specificity is not known. These data originate in a study of Graves' ophthalmopathy and Graves' hyperthyroidism. About the study: By definition, stable hyperthyroidism involved no ophthalmopathy within 18 months of follow-up.

Study-level results: Among expanded thyroid clonotypes above 0.001 frequency, most also occurred in blood.

The authors enrolled newly diagnosed hyperthyroidism patients aged 18 to 65 with under 2 months' duration. Patients were excluded if they had other autoimmune diseases or uncontrolled infections, and likewise if pregnancy or lactation applied. Amplification from RNA transcripts yielded the TCR beta CDR3 regions. The authors performed first-round RT-PCR with HTBI primers and then a second-round multiplex PCR. TCRdb redid the calling of the multiplex PCR reads with MiXCR, one entry per CDR3 protein. Of about 1.1 million distinct CDR3 sequences detected, around a third appear once; the ten largest clones hold roughly 10%. This sequence was found in an adult man with Graves' hyperthyroidism. The sample taken for sequencing was peripheral blood or thyroid tissue (not recorded which).

CDR3 sequence reads: CASSSGQGPNQPQHF. CDR3 DNA: TGTGCCAGCAGCTCCGGACAGGGACCCAATCAGCCCCAGCATTTT. The rearrangement uses TRBV7-8 and TRBJ1-5; TRBD1 matches at 8 bases. The CDR3 sequence is 15 residues long. V shed 4 bases, J shed 3 bases, and the junction held 5 bases outside the gene matches. The V gene's germline CDR1 is SGHVS and CDR2 FQNEAQ.